The source of this TCR beta chain is a study of response to subunit inactivated influenza vaccine. Study observations and caveats: Authors suggested each seasonal influenza vaccination recruits few new T cells.

TCRdb recomputed calls from the RT-PCR reads with MiXCR, one row per CDR3 protein. Of hundreds of thousands of distinct CDR3 sequences listed, approximately 11% are singletons. The CDR3 is 15 residues long. Trimming took off 4 bases at V and 2 bases at J, with 16 bases between the two ends. Germline V lookup: CDR1 DFQATT, CDR2 SNEGSKA (reference sequence). The sample holds many counts of this clonotype. Antigen: not known. The chain couples TRBV20-1 to TRBJ2-3; D is unresolved. The origin of this receptor is a man over 45 who received an inactivated influenza vaccine. The sample in question was PBMCs from blood, obtained roughly 46 days after vaccination. For the CDR3, the DNA is TGCAGTGCTATGGACCCATATTTGGCCACAGATACGCAGTATTTT. Translating it yields CSAMDPYLATDTQYF.